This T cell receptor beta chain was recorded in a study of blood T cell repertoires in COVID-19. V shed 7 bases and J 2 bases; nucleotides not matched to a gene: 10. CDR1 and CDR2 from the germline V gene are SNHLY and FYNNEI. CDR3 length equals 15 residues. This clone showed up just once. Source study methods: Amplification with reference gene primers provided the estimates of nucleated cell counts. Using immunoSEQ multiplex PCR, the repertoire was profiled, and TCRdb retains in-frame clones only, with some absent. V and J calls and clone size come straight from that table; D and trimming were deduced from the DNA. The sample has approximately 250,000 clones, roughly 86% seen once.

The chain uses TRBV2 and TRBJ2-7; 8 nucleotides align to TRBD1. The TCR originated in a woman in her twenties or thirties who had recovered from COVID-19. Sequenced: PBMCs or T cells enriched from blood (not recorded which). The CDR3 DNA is TGTGCCAGCAAAATAGACAGGGGAGCCCCCTACGAGCAGTACTTC. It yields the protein CASKIDRGAPYEQYF.